This T cell receptor (beta chain) was sequenced for a study of blood T cells in healthy people across ages (dated by TCRdb to the mid-2010s). Regarding the complete study: In model experiments, roughly one uniquely barcoded TCR beta cDNA molecule per two T cells was captured by template switching. Four age groups were formed from the donors: young (average 16 years), middle-aged (around 39), aged (over 55) and long-lived (around 80). Age-related changes in TCR beta repertoire diversity were measured in the study by deep sequencing normalized with unique cDNA molecular identifiers. Donors of different ages were randomly distributed across sequencing lanes to avoid experimental bias. For two donors (one aged 18 to 30 and one aged 80 or older), the study analyzed two additional independent replicas of 1 million unique cDNA reads from the same blood draw. Study-wide findings and limitations: Since profiling was done on bulk unsorted PBMCs, naive and antigen-experienced compartments could not be conclusively compared. There was a strong correlation between observed TCR beta diversity and the percentage of naive T cells measured by flow cytometry. Compared with the aged group, more naive CD4+ T cells, fewer expanded clones and increased TCR diversity were shown by the long-lived group, suggesting age selection. Because the CMV infection status of the donors was unknown, age-related changes in expanded clonotypes may potentially have been confounded. As age increased, observed TCR beta diversity per million T cells dropped in a roughly linear way, and a significant reduction was already evident by age about 40. Total diversity estimates from one million sequenced T cells were considered lower bounds and underestimates.

Donors were under 40 systemically healthy Caucasian individuals from Russia aged roughly 6 to 90 years. Roughly 10 milliliters of peripheral blood were collected from each donor into EDTA-treated Vacutainer tubes. PBMCs were isolated by Ficoll-Paque density-gradient centrifugation, with at least 6 million obtained per sample. Total RNA was extracted from PBMCs with Trizol reagent, with at least 5.5 micrograms obtained per sample. The percentages of naive CD45RAhigh/CD27high T cells were determined by flow cytometry on a PBMC aliquot from every donor. The library was obtained by 5' RACE. The sequencer listed for this sample is Illumina HiSeq 2500. The second PCR ran for about 6 to 12 cycles and used a J-beta primer mix along with a sample-barcoded 5' primer. Each TCR beta cDNA molecule received a unique molecular identifier from a template-switch 5' adaptor carrying 12 random nucleotides. Each sample yielded at least 3 million CDR3-containing paired-end reads. First-strand cDNA synthesis was performed from all RNA using the Mint cDNA synthesis kit, with priming by a TRBC-specific oligonucleotide. All cDNA was treated with uracil-DNA glycosylase and then went through a first 18-cycle PCR with the universal primers M1SS and BC2_uni_R. Under the source paper's analysis protocol: Normalization of each sample was performed by random selection of 1 million high-quality reads, each carrying a distinct molecular identifier. Reads with shared molecular identifiers were discarded instead of being binned into consensus sequences. MiTCR, run with a Q25 quality threshold and the strictest error-elimination algorithm, handled CDR3 identification, clonotype clustering and error correction. A nonparametric unseen species model using Euler transformation provided a lower-bound estimate of total TCR beta diversity. TCRdb reprocessed the public reads (quality trimming at Q25 with fastp, clone calling with MiXCR) and kept in-frame beta chains. Here each entry gathers all rows of one CDR3 protein and keeps the most common genes and DNA. V and J calls and clone size were set by TCRdb, not the authors. The sample yields 850,000 to 950,000 distinct CDR3 sequences; more than 25% were counted once. The ten largest clones represent approximately 15% of the sample.

In its sample, this clonotype was seen many times. The antigen it binds to is not known. Qualities for individual bases were not recorded, and no much larger clone is one base off. The CDR3 starts with the cysteine, ends with the phenylalanine, and has 15 residues. The only DNA kept is the CDR3, 45 bases in frame from the first base. CDR1 is given as SGHRS and CDR2 as YFSETQ, both from the germline V gene. For this chain, trimming is 4 bases at the V end and 5 bases at the J end, and the number of junction bases without a gene match is 11. The TCR was taken from a woman at least 80 years old in good health. Sequenced sample: blood. Rearrangement joined TRBV5-1 to TRBJ2-5; 7 bases in between match TRBD2. The bases are TGCGCCAGCAGCCCCGGACCTACCGGGGGGGAGACCCAGTACTTC. This yields the protein CASSPGPTGGETQYF. Beyond the CDR3, the reference TRBV5-1 and TRBJ2-5 genes provide the residues; the full variable domain reads: KAGVTQTPRYLIKTRGQQVTLSCSPISGHRSVSWYQQTPGQGLQFLFEYFSETQRNKGNFPGRFSGRQFSNSRSEMNVSTLELGDSALYLCASSPGPTGGETQYFGPGTRLLVL.